The clone carrying this T cell receptor beta chain has at least ten counts. This entry is derived from a study of T-cell memory formation after mild COVID-19. MiXCR, run by TCRdb on the 5' RACE reads, gives a single entry per CDR3 protein. The sample lists 250,000 to 400,000 distinct CDR3 sequences; approximately 14% were seen once. This sequence originates from a man between 18 and 29 years old who had mild COVID-19 (a few samples of this study predate the infection). Cell type and time point are not known. Input material: PBMCs or a T cell subset sorted from them (not recorded which).

DNA for the CDR3: TGCGCCAGCAGCTCTGGACAGCAAATAACTGAAGCTTTCTTT. Its protein product is CASSSGQQITEAFF. V and J are TRBV4-1 and TRBJ1-1; maybe TRBD1 (6 bases). Germline V CDR1 and CDR2: MGHRA, YSYEKL. The CDR3 is 14 amino acids. Trimming pared 5 bases from V and 5 bases from J, leaving 15 bases between.